This TCR beta chain came from a study of CD8+CD57+ T cells in acquired aplastic anemia. Study as a whole: Healthy donors averaged around 10 million reads for CD4+ cells. Study-wide points: Between patients and controls, around 31 CD8+ CDR3 sequences were found in common. Significant differences in CD8+ Simpson's diversity were not observed between patients and controls.

There are 12 residues in the CDR3. V was shortened by 6 bases and J by 8 bases, with 11 bases between the two germline ends. In the case of this clonotype: The antigen is not known.

Genomic DNA, the template, was used for profiling of the TCR beta VDJ and CDR3. Via MiXCR, TCRdb re-called the reads, giving one row per CDR3 protein. Of about 420,000 distinct CDR3 sequences listed, just under 70% are singletons. V is TRBV12-3 or TRBV12-4 and J is TRBJ2-1, with D perhaps TRBD2 (5 bases). The material sequenced was sorted CD4+, CD8+, or CD8+CD57+ T cells (not recorded which) from PBMCs. The receptor comes from a human donor in good health, serving as a control. The chain's CDR3 is CASSSTGDEQFF. The CDR3 DNA is TGTGCCAGCAGCTCGACCGGGGATGAGCAGTTCTTC.